The sequence of this TCR beta chain was determined in a study of shared clonotypes between healthy human individuals. CD8 cells classed as naive were CD45RO-negative and positively selected for CCR7, excluding terminally differentiated effector memory CD45RA+ cells. The germline CDR1 and CDR2 sequences are LGHNA and YSLEER. The V gene lost 4 bases and the J gene lost 5 bases, with 17 bases spanning the gap. The CDR3 has 15 amino acids. This clone was detected once. Here immunoSEQ multiplex PCR was the method, and the copy in TCRdb shows in-frame clones only, minus some. The repertoire has around 2.1 million clones, approximately 94% of them found once; the top ten carry 1.7%.

This receptor was identified in a man aged 18 to 29 in good health. Some clones in this sample may be carry-over from other donors' samples. The chain carries TRBV4-3 and TRBJ1-1; D is unclear. Sequencing was performed on naive CD8+ T cells from PBMCs. The CDR3 region is CASSPVYGPRTEAFF. DNA for the CDR3: TGCGCCAGCAGCCCCGTCTATGGCCCCAGGACTGAAGCTTTCTTT.